A selection of T cell receptor beta chains follows, all from one sample in a study of neurological immune-mediated disorders. One entry per CDR3 protein results from TCRdb running MiXCR on the 5' RACE reads. This table holds more than 30,000 distinct CDR3 sequences, roughly 6.9% found once. The sequenced material came from CD4+ T cells from blood. The receptor set was obtained from a man in his forties or fifties in good health. CDR3s include the opening cysteine and the closing phenylalanine or tryptophan. A D gene is named only where the DNA matches it firmly. Clone size appears in some rows only: once, few, many, or a class for an expanded clone.

. TRBJ1-5 many TRBV6-6 TGTGCCAGCTCGCAGCCGCCGATGAATAATCAGCCCCAGCATTTT CASSQPPMNNQPQHF
TRBD1 TRBJ2-1 medium-sized TRBV5-5 TGTGCCAGCAGCTTGGTGGGACAGGGGACCAATGAGCAGTTCTTC CASSLVGQGTNEQFF
TRBD2 TRBJ2-7 many TRBV3-1 TGTGCCAGCAGCCACGGACTAGCGGGAGTAGAGCAGTACTTC CASSHGLAGVEQYF
. TRBJ2-7 many TRBV7-2 TGTGCCAGCAGGGATAGAAACCTGGGAGAGCAGTACTTC CASRDRNLGEQYF
. TRBJ2-7 many TRBV12-3/TRBV12-4 TGTGCCAGCAGTTTACGGGGCCCAGAATACGAGCAGTACTTC CASSLRGPEYEQYF
. TRBJ2-2 many TRBV7-8 TGTGCCAGCAGCTTCGGGCCCGGTGGTAGCGGGGAGCTGTTTTTT CASSFGPGGSGELFF
TRBD1 TRBJ1-5 many TRBV19 TGTGCCAGTAGTCCCCGACAGGGGCCTAGCAATCAGCCCCAGCATTTT CASSPRQGPSNQPQHF
. TRBJ1-6 many TRBV28 TGTGCCAGCAGTTTGGGGTCACCCCTCCACTTT CASSLGSPLHF
. TRBJ1-5 many TRBV12-3/TRBV12-4 TGTGCCAGCAGTTTAAAAGGGTCAGTGGATCAGCCCCAGCATTTT CASSLKGSVDQPQHF
TRBD2 TRBJ2-1 . TRBV30 TGTGCCTGGAGAGTTTTAAGTGGCGGGAGTGTGTTCTTC CAWRVLSGGSVFF
. TRBJ1-5 many TRBV4-1 TGCGCCAGCAGCCAATTCTATACAAATAGCAATCAGCCCCAGCATTTT CASSQFYTNSNQPQHF
. TRBJ1-5 many TRBV28 TGTGCCAGCAGTGGAGGGCGCGGCGGCAATCAGCCCCAGCATTTT CASSGGRGGNQPQHF